This is a list of T cell receptor beta chains from one sample in a study of CD8+ T cells in alopecia areata. Only in-frame clones appear in the TCRdb table, and some are missing; sequencing was by immunoSEQ multiplex PCR. The sample records more than 100,000 clones, 53% being singletons. The source material was CD4+ T cells sorted from blood, sampled at week 4, from a patient treated with tofacitinib. The receptors shown here come from a human donor with alopecia areata. The CDR3 runs from the conserved cysteine through the conserved F or W. The D gene is left open where the match is weak. Some rows mark clone size as missing; the rest say once, few, many or name a class of expanded clone.

V,J,length,size,D,CDR3,DNA
TRBV30,TRBJ2-1,12,NA,NA,CAWNAGGNEQFF,TGTGCCTGGAATGCAGGGGGGAATGAGCAGTTCTTC
TRBV6-1,TRBJ2-4,16,NA,NA,CASSEGRISGKNIQYF,TGTGCCAGCAGTGAAGGGCGGATTAGTGGCAAAAACATTCAGTACTTC
TRBV29-1,TRBJ2-7,14,few,NA,CSVRPKQGSYEQYF,TGCAGCGTCAGACCGAAACAGGGTTCCTACGAGCAGTACTTC
TRBV30,TRBJ1-3,14,NA,NA,CAWRPTTSGNTIYF,TGTGCCTGGAGACCGACCACCTCTGGAAACACCATATATTTT
TRBV27,TRBJ1-2,16,NA,NA,CASGKLRQENNYGYTF,TGTGCCAGCGGAAAACTGCGACAGGAGAATAACTATGGCTACACCTTC
TRBV5-1,TRBJ1-2,13,few,NA,CASSLEEGYGYTF,TGCGCCAGCAGCTTGGAAGAGGGCTATGGCTACACCTTC
TRBV29-1,TRBJ2-5,14,few,NA,CSVERGQGQETQYF,TGCAGCGTTGAACGAGGGCAGGGTCAAGAGACCCAGTACTTC
TRBV7-2,TRBJ2-7,14,few,NA,CASSLLGSPYEQYF,TGTGCCAGCAGCTTATTGGGGTCCCCCTACGAGCAGTACTTC
TRBV18,TRBJ2-1,13,NA,NA,CASSPTRQDLALF,TGTGCCAGCTCACCGACCAGACAAGACCTCGCTCTCTTC
TRBV10-3,TRBJ2-3,15,few,NA,CAIRGLAQSTDTQYF,TGTGCCATCAGGGGCCTGGCACAGAGCACAGATACGCAGTATTTT
TRBV14,TRBJ1-1,13,NA,NA,CASSRALNTEAFF,TGTGCCAGCAGCAGAGCCCTGAACACTGAAGCTTTCTTT
TRBV27,TRBJ2-5,15,NA,NA,CASMRTFPFQETQYF,TGTGCCAGCATGAGGACTTTCCCCTTCCAAGAGACCCAGTACTTC
TRBV12-5,TRBJ2-7,13,NA,NA,CASGSRTVYEQYF,TGTGCTAGTGGTTCCCGGACAGTCTACGAGCAGTACTTC
TRBV6-1,TRBJ2-7,13,NA,NA,CAGSQGSPYEQYF,TGTGCCGGATCACAGGGAAGCCCCTACGAGCAGTACTTC
TRBV6-1,TRBJ1-1,12,NA,NA,CASRPGNTEAFF,TGTGCCAGCAGGCCGGGGAACACTGAAGCTTTCTTT
TRBV6-1,TRBJ1-4,14,NA,TRBD1,CASSDQGGDEKLFF,TGTGCCAGCAGTGATCAGGGGGGGGATGAAAAACTGTTTTTT
TRBV19,TRBJ1-1,13,few,NA,CASSIVAVTEAFF,TGTGCCAGTAGTATAGTCGCAGTTACTGAAGCTTTCTTT
TRBV5-1,TRBJ2-7,14,few,TRBD2,CASSLAGGSYEQYF,TGCGCCAGCAGCTTAGCGGGAGGCTCCTACGAGCAGTACTTC
TRBV5-1,TRBJ2-6,15,few,NA,CASSHGTAGANVLTF,TGCGCCAGCAGCCATGGCACCGCTGGGGCCAACGTCCTGACTTTC
TRBV30,TRBJ1-3,15,NA,NA,CAWSVQGPGGNTIYF,TGTGCCTGGAGTGTCCAGGGACCCGGGGGAAACACCATATATTTT
TRBV5-1,TRBJ2-3,17,NA,TRBD2,CASRRGLAGEGRDTQYF,TGCGCCAGCAGACGAGGACTAGCGGGAGAGGGGAGAGATACGCAGTATTTT
TRBV27,TRBJ1-2,15,few,TRBD1,CASRRAGGVTNGYTF,TGTGCCAGCAGAAGGGCAGGGGGTGTAACGAATGGCTACACCTTC
TRBV4-1,TRBJ1-4,15,once,NA,CASSQVPQGREKLFF,TGCGCCAGCAGCCAGGTTCCCCAGGGAAGGGAAAAACTGTTTTTT
TRBV5-1,TRBJ2-7,12,once,NA,CASSLSGYEQYF,TGCGCCAGCAGCTTGAGCGGATACGAGCAGTACTTC
TRBV6-6,TRBJ2-7,13,NA,NA,CASSGGQTYEQYF,TGTGCCAGCTCAGGCGGACAGACCTACGAGCAGTACTTC
TRBV6-1,TRBJ1-1,14,NA,NA,CASSEGHHGTEAFF,TGTGCCAGCAGTGAGGGACACCACGGAACTGAAGCTTTCTTT
TRBV4-2,TRBJ2-1,16,few,NA,CASSQESRLAYNEQFF,TGTGCCAGCAGCCAAGAAAGTAGGTTGGCCTACAATGAGCAGTTCTTC
TRBV5-1,TRBJ2-5,15,NA,TRBD1,CASSLGDRDGETQYF,TGCGCCAGCAGCTTGGGGGACAGGGACGGAGAGACCCAGTACTTC
TRBV25-1,TRBJ1-2,12,NA,NA,CASTSTDYGYTF,TGTGCCAGCACCTCGACAGACTATGGCTACACCTTC
TRBV7-2,TRBJ2-7,14,NA,TRBD1,CASSLRDRPYEQYF,TGTGCCAGCAGCTTAAGGGACAGGCCCTACGAGCAGTACTTC
TRBV11-2,TRBJ1-2,16,NA,NA,CASSGGEGLANYGYTF,TGTGCCAGCAGCGGGGGGGAGGGCCTAGCTAACTATGGCTACACCTTC